This TCR beta chain is drawn from a study of beta chain features in type 1 diabetes. Study observations and caveats: Within each of all four CD4+ subsets, Type 1 diabetes patients had TCRB CDR3s that were moderately but significantly shorter.

This clone has a handful of counts. Its antigen is currently unknown. Expressed TCRB transcripts got sequenced, as all isolated RNA was reverse transcribed. The method was immunoSEQ multiplex PCR; TCRdb's version includes in-frame clones alone and lacks a portion of them. The top ten clones hold around 0.72% of a sample with tens of thousands of clones, around 49% of them seen once. Sequenced sample: central memory CD4+ T cells from blood. The sequence was obtained from a man under 40 with type 1 diabetes.

The CDR3 region is CSVVPGQGAQVYGYTF. CDR3 in DNA: TGCAGCGTTGTGCCCGGACAGGGGGCGCAGGTTTATGGCTACACCTTC. V is TRBV29-1 and J is TRBJ1-2, with 11 positions matching TRBD1. Germline CDR1 reads SQVTM; CDR2 reads ANQGSEA. This CDR3 has 16 amino acids. After removal of 4 bases from V and 5 bases from J, the junction contained 12 bases not matched to a gene.